Below, 21 T cell receptor beta chains from the same sample are listed, as sequenced in a study of T cell repertoires in cytomegalovirus infection. Using its own MiXCR run on the reads, TCRdb lists one record per CDR3 protein. Seen here are around 200,000 distinct CDR3 sequences, approximately 17% observed once, and the top ten hold 20% to 25%. Sample: CD8+ T cells from PBMCs. The receptor set was obtained from a human donor in good health (CMV status not recorded). Some clones in this sample may be carry-over from other donors' samples.

The chain has TRBV7-2 and TRBJ2-7; 13 positions agree with TRBD2. This CDR3 has 15 residues. Germline CDR1 SGHTA, CDR2 FQGNSA. With 6 bases clipped from V and 2 bases from J, the junction kept 4 bases outside the gene matches. CDR3: CASRATSGGAYEQYF. The CDR3 region has the DNA TGTGCCAGCAGAGCAACTAGCGGGGGGGCCTACGAGCAGTACTTC. The whole variable domain, remainder taken from reference TRBV7-2 and TRBJ2-7, is GAGVSQSPSNKVTEKGKDVELRCDPISGHTALYWYRQSLGQGLEFLIYFQGNSAPDKSGLPSDRFSAERTGGSVSTLTIQRTQQEDSAVYLCASRATSGGAYEQYFGPGTRLTVT.

This chain uses TRBV6-6 with TRBJ2-7; D could derive from TRBD1 or TRBD2 (5 bases each). There are 15 residues in the CDR3. The ends were cut back, 2 bases at V and 0 bases at J, with 11 bases in the middle. Germline CDR1 MNHNY, CDR2 SVGAGI (reference sequence). The CDR3 loop reads CASSYQPGSSYEQYF. The CDR3 DNA follows: TGTGCCAGCAGTTACCAACCAGGGAGCTCCTACGAGCAGTACTTC.

This clonotype came up a few times. The chain has TRBV7-2 and TRBJ2-5; the match to TRBD2 covers 14 bases. The CDR3 is 16 amino acids. The germline V gene has CDR1 SGHTA and CDR2 FQGNSA. V was pared by 1 base and J by 5 bases, with 3 bases of the junction left unmatched. As DNA, the CDR3 is TGTGCCAGCAGCTTAGGGGGACTAGCGGGAGTTGAGACCCAGTACTTC. Encoded protein: CASSLGGLAGVETQYF.

This rearrangement joins TRBV13 to TRBJ2-7; tentatively, D is TRBD1 (5 bases). Trimming took off 8 bases at V and 7 bases at J, with 15 bases between the two ends. Germline V lookup: CDR1 PRHDT, CDR2 FYEKMQ (reference sequence). This CDR3 contains 12 residues. The CDR3 reads CASGQGSEEQYF. Here the CDR3 DNA reads TGTGCCAGCGGCCAGGGTTCGGAGGAGCAGTACTTC.

This clonotype was detected only a few times. This chain joins TRBV7-9 and TRBJ2-7; D remains unclear. The germline V gene encodes CDR1 SEHNR and CDR2 FQNEAQ (reference sequence). V was clipped by 5 bases and J by 5 bases, with 10 bases between them. The CDR3 extends over 12 amino acids. The CDR3 here is CASSPDSNEQYF. The CDR3 region has the DNA TGTGCCAGCAGCCCAGACTCTAACGAGCAGTACTTC. Drawing the rest from reference TRBV7-9 and TRBJ2-7, the complete variable domain is DTGVSQNPRHKITKRGQNVTFRCDPISEHNRLYWYRQTLGQGPEFLTYFQNEAQLEKSRLLSDRFSAERPKGSFSTLEIQRTEQGDSAMYLCASSPDSNEQYFGPGTRLTVT.

The V and J genes are TRBV4-3 and TRBJ2-3; D possibly corresponds to TRBD2 (6 bases). The CDR3 consists of 17 residues. The V gene's germline CDR1 is LGHNA and CDR2 YSLEER. The germline V and J ends were trimmed by 0 bases and 5 bases, with 18 bases remaining between them. In DNA, the CDR3 is TGCGCCAGCAGCCAAGAGGCGGGGTGGGCACCGGAAGATACGCAGTATTTT. Translating gives CASSQEAGWAPEDTQYF.

The gene calls are TRBV24-1 and TRBJ1-2, with unresolved D. CDR1 is KGHDR, CDR2 SFDVKD, per germline. Trimming stripped 3 bases from V and 1 base from J, with 8 bases between. This CDR3 has 14 residues. CDR3 sequence: CATSDPRDNYGYTF. The DNA of the CDR3 is TGTGCCACCAGTGATCCCAGAGATAACTATGGCTACACCTTC.

This clonotype was detected a few times. This chain uses TRBV20-1 with TRBJ1-4, with D possibly matching TRBD1 (6 bases). Trimming took 1 base from V and 10 from J, leaving 10 bases between them. CDR3 length: 12 amino acids. Germline V lookup: CDR1 DFQATT, CDR2 SNEGSKA (reference sequence). The CDR3 region has the DNA TGCAGTGCTAGAGGCGAACAGGGAAAACTGTTTTTT. Protein sequence: CSARGEQGKLFF.

This clonotype was seen a handful of times. The gene calls are TRBV4-1 and TRBJ1-4, with D perhaps TRBD1 (6 bases). CDR3 length equals 17 residues. Trimming shortened V by 2 bases and J by 8 bases, and 21 bases separated the two germline ends. Looked up from germline, CDR1 is MGHRA and CDR2 is YSYEKL. The CDR3 nucleotides are TGCGCCAGCAGCCAATCCCCTATGGGGGCGACTGGGGAAAAACTGTTTTTT. It yields the protein CASSQSPMGATGEKLFF.

This clonotype was seen more than once but under ten times. The rearrangement links TRBV7-2 to TRBJ1-1; 8 bases agree with TRBD1. This CDR3 has 14 amino acids. The trim removed 5 bases at V and 4 bases at J, leaving 6 bases unmatched. The germline V gene encodes CDR1 SGHTA and CDR2 FQGNSA. The CDR3 protein is CASSRKDRATEAFF. The CDR3 DNA sequence: TGTGCCAGCAGCCGGAAGGACAGGGCCACTGAAGCTTTCTTT. Full variable domain (missing parts from reference TRBV7-2 and TRBJ1-1): GAGVSQSPSNKVTEKGKDVELRCDPISGHTALYWYRQSLGQGLEFLIYFQGNSAPDKSGLPSDRFSAERTGGSVSTLTIQRTQQEDSAVYLCASSRKDRATEAFFGQGTRLTVV.

This clonotype was counted between two and nine times. This chain links TRBV5-4 with TRBJ1-1; D might be TRBD1 (5 bases). The CDR3 covers 15 residues. The germline V gene encodes CDR1 SGHNT and CDR2 YYREEE (reference sequence). V lost 1 base and J lost 1, with 11 bases in between. CDR3 coding DNA: TGTGCCAGCAGCTTGTGGTCAGGGCAGAACACTGAAGCTTTCTTT. It specifies CASSLWSGQNTEAFF.

The V gene is TRBV7-6, the J gene TRBJ2-3; D is unclear. V lost 2 bases, J lost 6 bases, and 6 bases lay in between. Germline loops: CDR1 SGHVS, CDR2 FNYEAQ. This CDR3 has 12 amino acids. The CDR3 nucleotides read TGTGCCAGCAGCTTATTCGTGGATACGCAGTATTTT. This encodes CASSLFVDTQYF. The variable domain in full, completed from reference TRBV7-6 and TRBJ2-3, reads GAGVSQSPRYKVTKRGQDVALRCDPISGHVSLYWYRQALGQGPEFLTYFNYEAQQDKSGLPNDRFSAERPEGSISTLTIQRTEQRDSAMYRCASSLFVDTQYFGPGTRLTVL.

In its sample, this clonotype was seen a few times. The rearrangement links TRBV27 to TRBJ2-1, with a weak D call TRBD1 (5 bases). Between the trimmed V and J ends, which lost 10 bases and 8 bases, there was a span of 27 bases. This CDR3 has 16 residues. The germline V gene encodes CDR1 MNHEY and CDR2 SMNVEV (reference sequence). The CDR3 sequence: CAIERRTGVLAHEQFF. In DNA form, the CDR3 reads TGTGCCATCGAACGGCGCACAGGAGTACTCGCTCATGAGCAGTTCTTC.

The V gene is TRBV7-9, the J gene TRBJ2-1; the match to TRBD2 covers 10 bases. J was trimmed by 7 bases and V by 5 bases; bases with no gene match: 11. The CDR3 spans 16 residues. Germline CDR1 reads SEHNR; CDR2 reads FQNEAQ (reference sequence). CDR3 loop: CASSEPSGGAGNEQFF. The CDR3 DNA reads TGTGCCAGCAGCGAGCCCAGCGGGGGGGCCGGGAATGAGCAGTTCTTC.

This chain links TRBV12-3 or TRBV12-4 with TRBJ2-1; D gene unclear. The CDR3 sequence is 17 residues long. V was trimmed by 3 bases and J by 4 bases, leaving 19 bases between them. The CDR3 DNA is TGTGCCAGCAGTTTGGTGGCCGTGCAGAAAACGTACAATGAGCAGTTCTTC. Protein: CASSLVAVQKTYNEQFF.

The rearrangement links TRBV7-2 to TRBJ1-5; TRBD1 agrees at 7 bases. CDR3 length: 15 amino acids. Germline-derived CDR1 and CDR2 are SGHTA and FQGNSA. Trimming removed 8 bases from V and 1 base from J; junction bases left unmatched: 8. CDR3 sequence reads: CASGQGVGSNQPQHF. Written as DNA, the CDR3 is TGTGCCAGCGGTCAGGGGGTAGGGAGCAATCAGCCCCAGCATTTT.

The J gene is TRBJ1-2, the V gene TRBV7-2, with D possibly being TRBD1 (6 bases). Germline CDR1 SGHTA, CDR2 FQGNSA. With 3 bases removed from V and 6 bases from J, the gap between germline ends came to 14 bases. The CDR3 is made up of 14 amino acids. CDR3 bases: TGTGCCAGCAGCTTTTTCATGGCAGGGGATGGCTACACCTTC. Protein: CASSFFMAGDGYTF.

For this clonotype: A much larger clone is a single base away; this may be a read error. The CDR3 DNA is TGTGCCAGCACCGGACAGTCCTACGAGCAGTACTTC. Translation: CASTGQSYEQYF. The gene calls are TRBV2 and TRBJ2-7; TRBD1 is a possible D gene (6 bases). Between the trimmed V and J ends, which lost 7 bases and 1 base, there was a span of 8 bases. The CDR3 has 12 residues. In germline, CDR1 is SNHLY, CDR2 FYNNEI.

This clonotype was counted between two and nine times. The chain is built from TRBV7-8 and TRBJ2-3, with unresolved D. V was shortened by 1 base and J by 1 base, with 6 bases between the two germline ends. Germline V lookup: CDR1 SGHVS, CDR2 FQNEAQ. CDR3 size: 14 residues. The CDR3 here is CASSLGLRTDTQYF. The CDR3 DNA reads as TGTGCCAGCAGCTTAGGGCTTCGCACAGATACGCAGTATTTT.

The CDR3 protein is CASSLWGGGAVEQFF. The CDR3 DNA sequence: TGTGCCAGCAGCTTATGGGGCGGGGGGGCTGTTGAGCAGTTCTTC. This chain joins TRBV7-6 and TRBJ2-1, with 9 bases matching TRBD2. CDR1 SGHVS and CDR2 FNYEAQ come from the germline V gene. The CDR3 covers 15 residues. V shed 2 bases, J shed 9 bases, and the junction held 8 bases outside the gene matches.

The chain uses TRBV7-9 and TRBJ1-1, with D uncertain. The CDR3 totals 14 residues. V was cut by 5 bases and J by 0 bases, with 10 bases left in between. The germline CDR1 and CDR2 sequences are SEHNR and FQNEAQ (reference sequence). Here the CDR3 reads CASSLLRMNTEAFF. The CDR3 nucleotides are TGTGCCAGCAGCCTGCTTCGTATGAACACTGAAGCTTTCTTT.